This paragraph covers one T cell receptor (beta chain) sequence. Its binding antigen is unknown. No much larger clone exists at a distance of one base, and base qualities are not known. TCR CDR3 regions were amplified from genomic DNA by multiplex PCR using the deep immunoSEQ assay. Extracted genomic DNA from each cell subset was distributed evenly across all wells of several immunoSEQ 96-well plates, and each plate was treated as a replicate. For sorted subsets, 150 to 200 ng genomic DNA, equal to tens of thousands of T cell genomes, was loaded into each replicate PCR. Purified libraries were quantified with a Qubit 3.0 fluorometer, sized on a Bioanalyzer 2100, and re-quantified with the KAPA Library Quantification kit. Every immunoSEQ 96-well plate was sequenced on a dedicated single-read 150-cycle Illumina NextSeq 550 flow cell. The published analysis was carried out like this. The immunoSEQ output contained only junctional sequences without quality scores, so filtering could not match that applied to full-length reads. To assign V/J genes and CDR3, sequences were annotated against IMGT germline references using PyIR, a Python wrapper for IgBLAST v1.9. Reads with weak V/J assignments (E-value above 1e-6), missing CDR3, stop codons, out-of-frame junctions, or ambiguous translated residues were removed. V3J clonotypes were defined as sequences sharing the same inferred V gene, J gene, and CDR3 amino acid sequence. To compute the percentage overlap between repertoires, the number of shared unique clonotypes was divided by the size of the smaller repertoire. Three approaches were used to assess repertoire richness: RTK rarefaction, the Chao1 estimator, and Recon v2.1 estimates of unobserved clonotypes. OLGA was used to compute generation probabilities for all TCRbeta clonotypes that the gDNA method yielded from four donors. Imported from immuneACCESS, the table was reduced by TCRdb to in-frame sequences with V and J called. These copies leave out some clones; in studies compared against another copy, an unresolved V gene accounts for under half, and the cause of the remainder is not known. That table furnishes V, J and clone size, whereas the DNA furnished D and trimming. In this sample the table shows roughly 2.2 million clones, just under 95% of which occur a single time. The biggest ten clones account for roughly 0.34% of the sample.

Healthy HIV-negative adults with no recently reported acute infections or vaccinations were included as donors. Every donor was a Caucasian adult residing in Nashville, Tennessee, USA. CD4+ T cells were enriched by magnetic negative selection; naive cells were then positively selected on CD45RA, and the negative fraction formed the memory subset. After blood collection by leukapheresis, PBMCs were isolated using Ficoll-Histopaque density gradient centrifugation and then cryopreserved in the vapor phase of liquid nitrogen. Purity and quantity of every magnetically sorted T cell population were checked by analytical flow cytometry. Each sorted fraction had its genomic DNA isolated and then quantified by UV absorbance on a Nanodrop 2000c. This entry belongs to a study of shared clonotypes between healthy human individuals (dated by TCRdb to about 2020). Study-wide context: The cohort comprised a couple of women and a few men aged 18 to 49 years. Libraries were prepared and TCR repertoires were sequenced by different laboratories using diverse techniques, in order to increase sequencing depth and limit assay-specific biases. To estimate repertoire size and how much clonotypes are shared between individuals, the study performed deep sequencing of blood TCR repertoires from 4 to 6 healthy adults. Per donor, leukapheresis produced somewhere between about 0.9 and 9.5 billion PBMCs. Per donor, three plates each were used for CD4 naive and CD4 memory, two for CD8 naive, and one for CD8 memory. Summary of the overall study and its limitations: The small number of donors limited the genetic and exposure-history diversity represented. Compared with non-shared clonotypes, clonotypes shared by all four sorted-subset donors had higher generation probabilities. When several donors were compared, the shared fraction of clonotypes was about 5.4% for naive CD4, roughly 3.3% for naive CD8, more than 2% for memory CD4, and around 0.4% for memory CD8. Even with the large sequencing depth, rarefaction of the sorted-subset datasets indicated that sequencing was incomplete. Naive subsets generally had larger estimated clonotype richness than memory subsets. Sampling was restricted to blood, and TCR repertoires in tissue are likely to differ from TCR repertoires in blood. Pairwise subsampling indicated that sequencing depth was expected to affect the degree of clonotype sharing among donors.

From the cysteine up to the phenylalanine, the CDR3 has a length of 16 residues. The sequence is cut down to CDR3 DNA, 48 bases in frame from base 1. Unmatched junction bases come to 6, with V trimmed by 1 base and J by 3 bases. The germline V gene (reference sequence) gives CDR1 as SEHNR and CDR2 as FQNEAQ. The sequence links TRBV7-9 to TRBJ2-3, with 8 bases in between that match TRBD2. The TCR originated in a young man in good health. Some clones in this sample may be carry-over from other donors' samples. Sequenced material: naive CD4+ T cells from PBMCs. The sample's cell subset or site, from its label and the paper: CD45RA+ positively selected. In nucleotides, the sequence is TGTGCCAGCAGCTTAGTGAGACTAGCGTTGACAGATACGCAGTATTTT. This translates into CASSLVRLALTDTQYF.